This entry features one T cell receptor beta chain sequence. Its antigen is still unknown. There are 13 residues in the CDR3. Germline assignment: CDR1 SGHDN and CDR2 FVKESK. V was shortened by 4 bases and J by 5 bases, with 11 bases between the two germline ends. These data are taken from a study of cytomegalovirus exposure and HLA in healthy donors. Study findings and constraints: Researchers counted 164 TCR beta chains as cytomegalovirus-associated.

In the PCR, 60 Vbeta and 13 Jbeta primers were used. Here immunoSEQ multiplex PCR was the method, and the copy in TCRdb shows in-frame clones only, minus some. The sample records some 110,000 clones, 50% to 75% being singletons. This clonotype originated in a middle-aged woman in good health and CMV-seropositive. The chain combines TRBV14 with TRBJ2-5; D unclear. The sample was PBMCs. CDR3: CASSPVNEETQYF. DNA for the CDR3: TGTGCCAGCAGCCCCGTCAACGAGGAGACCCAGTACTTC.